This is a list of T cell receptor beta chains from one sample in a study of T-cell reconstitution after alpha-beta-depleted transplantation in children. In TCRdb, the PCR reads were re-called with MiXCR into one record per CDR3 protein. The sample gives 250,000 to 400,000 distinct CDR3 sequences, roughly 25% of which show up once; 10% to 11% is in the top ten. Sequencing used PBMCs, mostly from graft donor cells, obtained 180 days after TCRalphabeta/CD19-depleted stem cell transplant. The receptors stem from a male patient younger than 18 who had a stem cell transplant for acute lymphoblastic leukemia, so the T cells may come from the graft donor. Both conserved end residues are part of each CDR3. A D gene is named only where the DNA matches it firmly. Only part of the rows carry a size: once, few, many, or a class if the clone is expanded.

TRBD2	few	TRBJ2-7	TRBV5-1	CASSPQRGPYEQYF	TGCGCCAGCAGCCCCCAGCGGGGGCCCTACGAGCAGTACTTC
TRBD1	few	TRBJ2-7	TRBV5-8	CASSRGTGPTYEQYF	TGTGCCAGCAGCCGCGGGACAGGACCTACCTACGAGCAGTACTTC
.	few	TRBJ1-2	TRBV12-3/TRBV12-4	CASSLRGIYGYTF	TGTGCCAGCAGTTTGAGAGGGATCTATGGCTACACCTTC
.	few	TRBJ1-2	TRBV6-5	CASSYSMGRAHYGYTF	TGTGCCAGCAGTTACTCGATGGGTAGGGCTCACTATGGCTACACCTTC
.	few	TRBJ1-2	TRBV10-2	CASSGGRRGYGYTF	TGCGCCAGCAGTGGAGGCCGTAGAGGCTATGGCTACACCTTC
TRBD1	few	TRBJ1-4	TRBV7-9	CASSLNGKQGANEKLFF	TGTGCCAGCAGCTTGAACGGGAAACAGGGGGCGAATGAAAAACTGTTTTTT
.	few	TRBJ2-3	TRBV9	CASSLGLAYGSTDTQYF	TGTGCCAGCAGCCTGGGGCTAGCGTATGGAAGCACAGATACGCAGTATTTT
.	once	TRBJ1-6	TRBV19	CASSIGRRRALHF	TGTGCCAGTAGTATCGGACGCCGTAGGGCCCTCCACTTT
.	.	TRBJ2-1	TRBV29-1	CSVGQPSSYNKQFF	TGCAGCGTTGGACAGCCTTCCTCCTACAATAAGCAGTTCTTC
.	few	TRBJ2-5	TRBV4-2	CASSYRLTQETQYF	TGTGCCAGCAGCTACCGACTAACCCAAGAGACCCAGTACTTC
.	few	TRBJ1-2	TRBV25-1	CASSDGYGYTF	TGTGCCAGCAGTGACGGCTATGGCTACACCTTC
.	few	TRBJ2-7	TRBV7-9	CASSLQWAVDEQYF	TGTGCCAGCAGCTTGCAGTGGGCGGTGGACGAGCAGTACTTC
.	.	TRBJ2-3	TRBV3-1	CATSQAPGSSGTTDTQYF	TGTGCCACCTCCCAAGCCCCAGGATCCAGCGGAACCACAGATACGCAGTATTTT
.	few	TRBJ2-1	TRBV12-3/TRBV12-4	CASIPGRHNEQFF	TGTGCCAGCATCCCGGGGCGGCACAATGAGCAGTTCTTC
TRBD2	.	TRBJ2-7	TRBV7-9	CASSLVPRESYPEQYF	TGTGCCAGCAGCTTAGTCCCGCGGGAGAGTTATCCCGAGCAGTACTTC